This passage covers 15 T cell receptor beta chains from one sample sequenced in a study of graft-versus-host responses after intestinal transplantation. These receptors have no known antigen. Some clones are missing from TCRdb's copy, which holds only in-frame ones; the method was immunoSEQ multiplex PCR. The sample has approximately 100,000 clones, over 85% seen once. The sample here was unstimulated CD8+ T cells sorted from spleen or lymph node cells, taken before intestinal transplant. The receptors shown here come from a human donor who received an intestinal transplant.

The chain recombines TRBV7-2 with TRBJ1-5, with 7 nucleotides matching TRBD1. With V trimmed by 1 base and J by 2 bases, 8 bases remained unmatched. There are 17 residues in the CDR3. Looked up from germline, CDR1 is SGHTA and CDR2 is FQGNSA. The CDR3 here is CASSLVGGGDGNQPQHF. DNA of the CDR3: TGTGCCAGCAGCTTAGTAGGAGGGGGCGATGGCAATCAGCCCCAGCATTTT.

J is TRBJ2-5 and V is TRBV7-9, with a weak D call TRBD2 (5 bases). The CDR3 spans 14 residues. Trimming cost V 8 bases and J 5 bases, with 18 bases left between them. Germline V lookup: CDR1 SEHNR, CDR2 FQNEAQ (reference sequence). The CDR3 sequence is CASLPTETGETQYF. The CDR3 region has the DNA TGTGCCAGCCTTCCGACCGAGACGGGGGAGACCCAGTACTTC. Full variable domain (rest looked up from reference TRBV7-9 and TRBJ2-5): DTGVSQNPRHKITKRGQNVTFRCDPISEHNRLYWYRQTLGQGPEFLTYFQNEAQLEKSRLLSDRFSAERPKGSFSTLEIQRTEQGDSAMYLCASLPTETGETQYFGPGTRLLVL.

V is TRBV6-5 and J is TRBJ1-1; 10 nucleotides match TRBD1. The length of the CDR3 is 15 residues. The germline gives CDR1 MNHEY, CDR2 SVGAGI. V was pared by 5 bases and J by 0 bases, with 3 bases of the junction left unmatched. The CDR3 DNA reads TGTGCCAGCAGTAGGGGACAGGGGATGAACACTGAAGCTTTCTTT. Translated, it gives CASSRGQGMNTEAFF.

The chain employs TRBV30 and TRBJ2-7, with 9 bases fitting TRBD1. CDR1 is GTSNPN, CDR2 SVGIG, per germline (reference sequence). This CDR3 contains 15 residues. After removal of 8 bases from V and 4 bases from J, the junction contained 15 bases not matched to a gene. The CDR3 DNA follows: TGTGCCCGTCACCCGGGCGGGACAGGGTTTTACGAGCAGTACTTC. Residues: CARHPGGTGFYEQYF.

The genes are TRBV7-2 and TRBJ2-5, with no clear D. This CDR3 comprises 14 residues. CDR1 is SGHTA, CDR2 FQGNSA, per germline. Trimming removed 5 bases from V and 3 bases from J, with 13 bases in between. CDR3 sequence (DNA): TGTGCCAGCAGCGAACCTGAACTGGAAGAGACCCAGTACTTC. Protein sequence: CASSEPELEETQYF.

The V and J genes are TRBV21-1 and TRBJ2-7; the D call TRBD1 from the table was never checked on the DNA. TRBV21-1 represents a pseudogene. The CDR3 loop spans 15 amino acids. The CDR3 DNA follows: TGTGCCAGCAGCTTAAACCGGACAGAAGCCTACGAGCAGTACTTC. It encodes CASSLNRTEAYEQYF.

The chain carries TRBV5-1 and TRBJ2-5, with unresolved D. There are 15 residues in the CDR3. Germline V gene sequence: CDR1 SGHRS, CDR2 YFSETQ. Trimming removed 0 bases from V and 1 base from J, with 10 bases in between. CDR3 protein: CASSLEGPFQETQYF. In DNA, the CDR3 is TGCGCCAGCAGCTTGGAAGGACCATTCCAAGAGACCCAGTACTTC.

This clone was recorded only once. In DNA form, the CDR3 reads TGTGCCAGCAGTTCGGGGCTCTCTGGGGCCAACGTCCTGACTTTC. Translated, it gives CASSSGLSGANVLTF. This chain links TRBV6-5 with TRBJ2-6; the D call may be TRBD1 or TRBD2 (5 bases each). CDR1 and CDR2 (germline): MNHEY, SVGAGI. V was shortened by 4 bases and J by 0 bases, with 7 bases between the two germline ends. The CDR3 has 15 residues.

V usage is TRBV4-1 and J usage is TRBJ2-2; D not certain. This CDR3 region has 14 residues. Germline V CDR1 and CDR2: MGHRA, YSYEKL. Trimming cost V 1 base and J 4 bases, with 7 bases left between them. CDR3 in DNA: TGCGCCAGCAGCCAAGGATCGGGCACCGGGGAGCTGTTTTTT. It yields the protein CASSQGSGTGELFF.

The rearrangement joins TRBV7-8 to TRBJ1-2; 7 nucleotides match TRBD1. The V and J ends lost 1 base and 3 bases, in that order; junction bases with no gene match: 14. The CDR3 totals 18 residues. Germline V lookup: CDR1 SGHVS, CDR2 FQNEAQ. CDR3 loop: CASSLGSAGGAFYYGYTF. Here the CDR3 DNA reads TGTGCCAGCAGCTTAGGGTCCGCAGGGGGTGCTTTCTACTATGGCTACACCTTC.

This rearrangement joins TRBV6-6 to TRBJ1-1; tentative D call: TRBD1 (5 bases). Germline CDR1 MNHNY, CDR2 SVGAGI (reference sequence). The V end was cut by 4 bases, the J end by 2 bases, with 11 bases between. CDR3 size: 14 residues. In DNA, the CDR3 is TGTGCCAGCAGTTCTCAGGGATCTAACACTGAAGCTTTCTTT. Translating gives CASSSQGSNTEAFF.

This chain uses TRBV2 with TRBJ2-1; D gene ambiguous. Trimming shortened V by 3 bases and J by 1 base, and 13 bases separated the two germline ends. The CDR3 has 16 amino acids. CDR1 is SNHLY, CDR2 FYNNEI, per germline. In nucleotides, the CDR3 is TGTGCCAGCAGTGACCAAGCGACACTTTCCTACAATGAGCAGTTCTTC. This codes for CASSDQATLSYNEQFF.

J is TRBJ2-1 and V is TRBV10-2; the match to TRBD2 covers 7 bases. The CDR3 has 13 residues. J gave up 3 bases and V 8 bases, and 4 bases lay outside the gene matches. Germline V gene lookup returns CDR1 WSHSY and CDR2 SAAADI. The CDR3 here is CASWSGVYNEQFF. CDR3 nucleotide sequence: TGCGCCAGCTGGAGCGGGGTCTACAATGAGCAGTTCTTC.

This rearrangement joins TRBV7-2 to TRBJ1-4; no firm D call. V lost 3 bases and J lost 0, with 17 bases in between. The CDR3 has 18 residues. The germline CDR1 and CDR2 sequences are SGHTA and FQGNSA. The CDR3 here is CASSFIGSLGTTNEKLFF. The CDR3 DNA reads TGTGCCAGCAGCTTTATCGGGTCACTCGGCACAACTAATGAAAAACTGTTTTTT.

This chain joins TRBV5-6 and TRBJ2-7; the D gene is possibly TRBD1 (6 bases). This CDR3 has 12 residues. Germline CDR1 reads SGHDT; CDR2 reads YYEEEE. Trimming took off 3 bases at V and 9 bases at J, with 13 bases between the two ends. CDR3 nucleotide sequence: TGTGCCAGCAGCTCAGGACAGCAAGTGCAGTACTTC. Translated: CASSSGQQVQYF.